These T cell receptor beta chains were read from a single sample in a study of shared clonotypes between healthy human individuals. Sequencing used immunoSEQ multiplex PCR; TCRdb keeps in-frame clones, though not all of them. There are around 2.1 million clones in the sample; around 95% occur only once, and approximately 0.13% lies in the top ten. Sequencing input: naive CD4+ T cells sorted from blood. These receptors all stem from a man younger than 35 in good health. Each CDR3 is given with its conserved first and last residue. Fields, in order: D gene, V gene, clone size, J gene, CDR3 protein, CDR3 DNA. A D gene is named only where the DNA matches it firmly. A clone size is listed for some rows: how often the clone was seen (once, few, many), or a class if it is expanded.

>.|TRBV30|.|TRBJ1-6
CAWMLGLNNSPLHF
TGTGCCTGGATGTTGGGGCTTAATAATTCACCCCTCCACTTT
>.|TRBV4-2|.|TRBJ2-3
CASSPKAGFLSTDTQYF
TGTGCCAGCAGCCCTAAGGCCGGGTTCCTCAGCACAGATACGCAGTATTTT
>.|TRBV19|.|TRBJ2-7
CAESPSRTCEQYF
TGTGCTGAGTCCCCCTCTAGAACGTGCGAGCAGTACTTC
>TRBD1|TRBV28|once|TRBJ1-2
CASSSPGTGPQSYGYTF
TGTGCCAGCAGTTCCCCCGGGACAGGTCCCCAGTCCTATGGCTACACCTTC
>TRBD1|TRBV7-7|.|TRBJ2-1
CASSLGGQDNEQFF
TGTGCTAGCAGCTTAGGGGGACAGGACAATGAGCAGTTCTTC
>.|TRBV4-1|.|TRBJ2-5
CASSHRGPGQETQYF
TGCGCCAGCAGCCATCGTGGTCCCGGGCAAGAGACCCAGTACTTC
>.|TRBV28|.|TRBJ2-5
CASGGIPEGGGETQYF
TGTGCCAGCGGGGGCATTCCAGAGGGAGGTGGAGAGACCCAGTACTTC
>.|TRBV10-2|.|TRBJ1-3
CASSESLLNLGNTIYF
TGCGCCAGCAGTGAGTCGCTTCTGAACCTCGGAAACACCATATATTTT
>TRBD2|TRBV23-1|.|TRBJ2-1
CASSQSSLAGYNEQFF
TGCGCCAGCAGTCAATCTTCCCTAGCGGGGTACAATGAGCAGTTCTTC
>TRBD1|TRBV2|.|TRBJ1-4
CASRALDRGTEKLFF
TGTGCCAGCAGGGCTCTCGACAGGGGGACTGAAAAACTGTTTTTT
>.|TRBV20-1|.|TRBJ2-1
CSATSINEQFF
TGCAGTGCCACTAGCATCAATGAGCAGTTCTTC